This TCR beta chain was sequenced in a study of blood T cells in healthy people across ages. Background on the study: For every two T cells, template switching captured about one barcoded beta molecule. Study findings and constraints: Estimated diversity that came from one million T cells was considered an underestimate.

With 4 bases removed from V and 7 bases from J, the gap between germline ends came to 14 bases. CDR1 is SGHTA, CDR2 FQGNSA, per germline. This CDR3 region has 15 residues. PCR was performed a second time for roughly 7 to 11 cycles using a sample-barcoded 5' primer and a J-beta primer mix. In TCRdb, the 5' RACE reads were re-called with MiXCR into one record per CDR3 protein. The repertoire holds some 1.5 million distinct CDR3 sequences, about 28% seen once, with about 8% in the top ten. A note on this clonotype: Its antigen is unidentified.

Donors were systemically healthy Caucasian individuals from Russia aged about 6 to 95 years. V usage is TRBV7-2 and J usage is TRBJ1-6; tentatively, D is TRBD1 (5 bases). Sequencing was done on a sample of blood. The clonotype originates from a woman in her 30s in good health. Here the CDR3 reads CASSSQGGSNSPLHF. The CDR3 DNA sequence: TGTGCCAGCAGCTCCCAGGGAGGAAGCAATTCACCCCTCCACTTT.